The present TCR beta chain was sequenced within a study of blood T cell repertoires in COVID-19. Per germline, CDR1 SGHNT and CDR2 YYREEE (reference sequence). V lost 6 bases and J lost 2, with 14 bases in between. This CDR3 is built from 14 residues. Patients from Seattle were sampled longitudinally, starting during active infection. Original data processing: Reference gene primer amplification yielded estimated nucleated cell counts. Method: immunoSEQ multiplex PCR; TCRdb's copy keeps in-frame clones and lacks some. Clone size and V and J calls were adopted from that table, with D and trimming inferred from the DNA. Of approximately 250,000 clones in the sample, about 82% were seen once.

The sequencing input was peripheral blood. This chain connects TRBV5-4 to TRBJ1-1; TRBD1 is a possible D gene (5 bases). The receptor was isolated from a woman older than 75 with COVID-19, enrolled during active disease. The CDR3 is CASTGGGINTEAFF. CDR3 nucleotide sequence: TGTGCCAGCACTGGGGGGGGAATTAACACTGAAGCTTTCTTT.